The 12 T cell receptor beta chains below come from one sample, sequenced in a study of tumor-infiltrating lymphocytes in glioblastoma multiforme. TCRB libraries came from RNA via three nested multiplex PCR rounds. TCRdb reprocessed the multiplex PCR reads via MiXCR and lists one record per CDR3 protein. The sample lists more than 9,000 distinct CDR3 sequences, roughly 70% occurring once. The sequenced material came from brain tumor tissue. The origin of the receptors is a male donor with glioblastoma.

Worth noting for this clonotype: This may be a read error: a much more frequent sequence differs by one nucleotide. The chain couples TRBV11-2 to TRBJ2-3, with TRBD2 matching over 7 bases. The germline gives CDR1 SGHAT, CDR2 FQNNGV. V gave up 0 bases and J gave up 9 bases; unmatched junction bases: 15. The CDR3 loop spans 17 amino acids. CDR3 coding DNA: TGTGCCAGCAGCTTAGATTTGAGCGGGAAGAACTCCGAAACGCAGTATTTT. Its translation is CASSLDLSGKNSETQYF.

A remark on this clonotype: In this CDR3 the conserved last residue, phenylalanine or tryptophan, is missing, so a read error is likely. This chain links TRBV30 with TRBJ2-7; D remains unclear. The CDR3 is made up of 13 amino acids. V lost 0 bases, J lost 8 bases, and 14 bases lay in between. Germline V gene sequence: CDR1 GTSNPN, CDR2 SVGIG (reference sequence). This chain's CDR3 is CAWSVNSPDKQYL. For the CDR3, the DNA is TGTGCCTGGAGTGTTAATTCCCCTGACAAGCAGTACCTC.

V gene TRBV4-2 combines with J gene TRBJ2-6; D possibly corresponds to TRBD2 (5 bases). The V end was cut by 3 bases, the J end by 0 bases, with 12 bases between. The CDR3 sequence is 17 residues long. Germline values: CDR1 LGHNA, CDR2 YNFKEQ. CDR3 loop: CASSQVTRGSGANVLTF. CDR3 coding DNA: TGTGCCAGCAGCCAGGTCACTAGAGGCTCTGGGGCCAACGTCCTGACTTTC.

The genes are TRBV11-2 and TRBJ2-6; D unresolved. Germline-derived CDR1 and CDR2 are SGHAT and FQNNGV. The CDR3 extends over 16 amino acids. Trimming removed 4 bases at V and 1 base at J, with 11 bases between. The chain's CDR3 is CASSYTLWSGANVLTF. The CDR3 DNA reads TGTGCCAGCAGCTACACCCTGTGGTCTGGGGCCAACGTCCTGACTTTC.

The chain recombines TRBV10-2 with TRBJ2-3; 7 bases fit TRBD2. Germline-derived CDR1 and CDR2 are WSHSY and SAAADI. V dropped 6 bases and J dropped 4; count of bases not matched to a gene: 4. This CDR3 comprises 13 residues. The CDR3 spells CASRTSQADTQYF. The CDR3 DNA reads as TGCGCCAGCAGGACTAGCCAGGCAGATACGCAGTATTTT.

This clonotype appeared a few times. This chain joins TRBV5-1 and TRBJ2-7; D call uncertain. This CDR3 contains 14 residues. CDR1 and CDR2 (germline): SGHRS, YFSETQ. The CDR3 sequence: CSKVPRRESYEQYF. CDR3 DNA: TGCTCCAAAGTCCCTCGTAGGGAATCCTACGAGCAGTACTTC.

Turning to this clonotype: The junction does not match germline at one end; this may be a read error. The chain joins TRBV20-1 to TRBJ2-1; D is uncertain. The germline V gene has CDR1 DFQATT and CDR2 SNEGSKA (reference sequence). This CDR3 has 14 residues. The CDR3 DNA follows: TGCAGTTCTAGAGATGAGGCCGGGCTGTTTGAGCAGTTCTTC. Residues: CSSRDEAGLFEQFF.

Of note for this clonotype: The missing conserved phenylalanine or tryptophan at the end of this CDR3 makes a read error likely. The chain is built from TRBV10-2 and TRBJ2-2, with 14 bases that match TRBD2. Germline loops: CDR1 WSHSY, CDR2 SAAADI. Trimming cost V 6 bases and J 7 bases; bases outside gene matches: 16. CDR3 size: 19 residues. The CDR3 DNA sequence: TGCGCCAGCAGGGCATCCGGGACTAGCGGGAGCCCCGAAGTCGGGGAGCTGTTTTCT. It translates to CASRASGTSGSPEVGELFS.

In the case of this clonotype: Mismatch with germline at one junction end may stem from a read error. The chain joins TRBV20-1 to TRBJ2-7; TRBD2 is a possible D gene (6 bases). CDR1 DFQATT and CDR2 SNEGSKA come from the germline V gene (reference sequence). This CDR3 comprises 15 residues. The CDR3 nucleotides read TGCAGTTCTAGAGAAGGGACTTCGGAGCGTTACGAGCAGTACTTT. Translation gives CSSREGTSERYEQYF.

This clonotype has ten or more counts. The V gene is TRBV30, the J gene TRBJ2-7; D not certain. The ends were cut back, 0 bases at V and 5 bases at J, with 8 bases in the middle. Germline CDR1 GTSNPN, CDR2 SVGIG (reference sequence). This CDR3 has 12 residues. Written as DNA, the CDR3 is TGTGCCTGGAGTGTTTTGAGGAACGAGCAGTACTTC. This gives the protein CAWSVLRNEQYF. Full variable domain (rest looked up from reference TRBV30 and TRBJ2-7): SQTIHQWPATLVQPVGSPLSLECTVEGTSNPNLYWYRQAAGRGLQLLFYSVGIGQISSEVPQNLSASRPQDRQFILSSKKLLLSDSGFYLCAWSVLRNEQYFGPGTRLTVT.

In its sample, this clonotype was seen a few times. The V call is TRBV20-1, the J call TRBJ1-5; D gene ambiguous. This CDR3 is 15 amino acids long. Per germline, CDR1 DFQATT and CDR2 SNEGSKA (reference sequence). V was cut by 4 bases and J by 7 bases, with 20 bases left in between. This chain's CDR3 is CSANGHGSLMQPQHF. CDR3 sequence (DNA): TGCAGTGCTAATGGGCACGGCAGTTTGATGCAGCCCCAGCATTTT.

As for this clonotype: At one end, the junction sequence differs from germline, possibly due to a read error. The CDR3 DNA sequence: TGTGCCAGCAGCCCTCAGGGGGCATTTAACAATCAGCCTCAGCATTTT. Its protein is CASSPQGAFNNQPQHF. V and J are TRBV6-5 and TRBJ1-5; TRBD1 matches at 8 bases. CDR3 size: 16 residues. Germline V gene data show CDR1 as MNHEY and CDR2 as SVGAGI.